The 26 T cell receptor beta chains below come from one sample, sequenced in a study of blood T cell repertoires in COVID-19. Repertoires were generated with immunoSEQ multiplex PCR, while TCRdb's copy carries only in-frame clones and drops some. The table shows a few hundred thousand clones, with 70% to 85% occurring only once. The sequencing input was peripheral blood. These TCRs come from a man aged 50 to 60 with active or convalescent COVID-19.

This clone appeared once. The V call is TRBV10-3, the J call TRBJ2-2; 13 bases line up with TRBD2. The V segment lost 0 bases and the J segment 3 bases; nucleotides outside the gene matches: 10. This CDR3 has 20 residues. Looked up from germline, CDR1 is ENHRY and CDR2 is SYGVKD. Here the CDR3 reads CAISESGPGLAGKYTGELFF. CDR3 sequence (DNA): TGTGCCATCAGTGAGTCGGGTCCGGGACTAGCGGGAAAATACACCGGGGAGCTGTTTTTT.

This clone was recorded once. V usage is TRBV21-1 and J usage is TRBJ1-5. TRBV21-1 represents a pseudogene. This CDR3 comprises 17 residues. Here the CDR3 reads CASSGLLDTPSNQPQHF. For the CDR3, the DNA is TGTGCCAGCAGTGGACTCTTAGACACACCTAGCAATCAGCCCCAGCATTTT.

The chain links TRBV10-3 to TRBJ1-2; the match to TRBD1 covers 8 bases. The CDR3 sequence is 15 residues long. Unmatched junction bases numbered 10, after V lost 6 bases and J lost 4 bases. Germline CDR1 and CDR2: ENHRY and SYGVKD. The CDR3 DNA follows: TGTGCCATCAGGGCCGGGACAGGAAGTTTCTATGGCTACACCTTC. Residues: CAIRAGTGSFYGYTF.

The V gene is TRBV3-1 (or the pseudogene TRBV3-2), the J gene TRBJ2-1, with TRBD2 matching over 12 bases. CDR1 is LGHDT, CDR2 YNNKEL, per germline (reference sequence). CDR3 length equals 17 residues. After removal of 4 bases from V and 2 bases from J, the junction contained 6 bases not matched to a gene. Here the CDR3 DNA reads TGTGCCAGCAGCCCGGGAGGACTAGCGGGACCCTACAATGAGCAGTTCTTC. Amino acids: CASSPGGLAGPYNEQFF.

The CDR3 sequence: CASSAGQGENIQYF. For the CDR3, the DNA is TGCGCCAGCAGCGCGGGACAGGGGGAAAACATTCAGTACTTC. The chain joins TRBV5-1 to TRBJ2-4; 11 bases are a match to TRBD1. The germline gives CDR1 SGHRS, CDR2 YFSETQ. J was trimmed by 5 bases and V by 4 bases; bases with no gene match: 2. There are 14 residues in the CDR3. Using reference TRBV5-1 and TRBJ2-4 for the parts outside the CDR3, the full variable domain is KAGVTQTPRYLIKTRGQQVTLSCSPISGHRSVSWYQQTPGQGLQFLFEYFSETQRNKGNFPGRFSGRQFSNSRSEMNVSTLELGDSALYLCASSAGQGENIQYFGAGTRLSVL.

V gene TRBV6-1 combines with J gene TRBJ2-3, with 8 bases identical to TRBD2. CDR1 is MNHNS, CDR2 SASEGT, per germline. The length of the CDR3 is 14 residues. V trimming: 6 bases; J trimming: 6 bases; junction bases outside the gene matches: 8. The CDR3 here is CASRDGGGPDTQYF. The CDR3 DNA reads as TGTGCCAGCAGAGACGGGGGGGGCCCGGATACGCAGTATTTT.

This clone was counted a single time. The genes are TRBV6-1 and TRBJ1-2; D unresolved. This CDR3 is built from 14 residues. V lost 2 bases and J lost 4, with 11 bases in between. Germline loops: CDR1 MNHNS, CDR2 SASEGT. CDR3 DNA: TGTGCCAGCAGTGAAAACCTAAATGGCTATGGCTACACCTTC. Amino acid sequence: CASSENLNGYGYTF.

This clone showed up just a few times. This rearrangement joins TRBV2 to TRBJ1-2; D is possibly TRBD1 (6 bases). V shed 6 bases and J shed 2 bases, with 16 bases lying between them. CDR1 is SNHLY and CDR2 is FYNNEI in the germline V gene. The CDR3 is 15 residues long. The chain's CDR3 is CASRGVTGYNYGYTF. Written as DNA, the CDR3 is TGTGCCAGCAGGGGGGTTACAGGGTACAACTATGGCTACACCTTC.

The CDR3: CASSLGLVVFF. The DNA for the CDR3 is TGTGCCAGCAGTTTGGGCTTAGTGGTGTTTTTT. The rearrangement joins TRBV12-3 or TRBV12-4 to TRBJ1-4; D gene uncertain. V shed 3 bases and J shed 15 bases, with 11 bases lying between them. The CDR3 length is 11 residues.

This chain links TRBV15 with TRBJ1-4; D unresolved. CDR1 and CDR2 (germline): LNHNV, YYDKDF (reference sequence). V was shortened by 0 bases and J by 11 bases, with 13 bases between the two germline ends. The CDR3 is 14 residues long. CDR3 loop: CATSRDIEEYKLFF. The DNA for the CDR3 is TGTGCCACCAGCAGAGATATCGAGGAATACAAACTGTTTTTT.

The chain joins TRBV7-3 to TRBJ2-7; D perhaps matches TRBD1 (5 bases). Between the trimmed V and J ends, which lost 5 bases and 7 bases, there was a span of 33 bases. Germline lookup yields CDR1 SGHTA and CDR2 FQGTGA. The CDR3 runs 19 residues. CDR3 nucleotides: TGTGCCAGCAGCCCGAAAAAAAAAGGGGTGAACACCTGCCATCGGGAGCAGTACGTC. This sequence encodes CASSPKKKGVNTCHREQYV.

This chain connects TRBV5-6 to TRBJ2-7; 8 bases line up with TRBD2. This CDR3 is 13 amino acids long. V trimming: 4 bases; J trimming: 6 bases; junction bases outside the gene matches: 6. Germline V lookup: CDR1 SGHDT, CDR2 YYEEEE. Here the CDR3 reads CASSPGGSLEQYV. The CDR3 DNA is TGTGCCAGCAGCCCGGGGGGGTCCCTCGAGCAGTACGTC.

The chain carries TRBV7-9 and TRBJ1-6; TRBD1 matches 9 bases. This CDR3 spans 15 amino acids. The germline gives CDR1 SEHNR, CDR2 FQNEAQ (reference sequence). Trimming cost V 4 bases and J 7 bases; bases outside gene matches: 5. CDR3 sequence reads: CASSWGQGGNSPLHF. The CDR3 coding sequence is TGTGCCAGCAGCTGGGGACAGGGTGGGAATTCACCCCTCCACTTT.

The V call is TRBV21-1, the J call TRBJ2-5; the DNA was not used to check the table's D call, TRBD2. TRBV21-1 is noted as a pseudogene. CDR3 size: 14 residues. The CDR3: CASSRPGDQETQYF. The CDR3 DNA follows: TGTGCCAGCAGCAGGCCGGGGGATCAAGAGACCCAGTACTTC.

The CDR3: CASSYSIQGGSPLHF. For the CDR3, the DNA is TGTGCCAGCAGTTACTCGATTCAGGGGGGTTCACCCCTCCACTTT. The chain uses TRBV6-5 and TRBJ1-6; 7 nucleotides align to TRBD1. Germline loops: CDR1 MNHEY, CDR2 SVGAGI. The CDR3 has 15 amino acids. The V gene end was trimmed by 0 bases and the J gene end by 9 bases; junction bases not matched to a gene: 5.

The gene calls are TRBV11-1 and TRBJ2-5; D not certain. Per the germline V gene, CDR1 is SGHAT and CDR2 is FQDESV (reference sequence). The CDR3 has 14 residues. V lost 1 base and J lost 2, with 8 bases in between. The CDR3 region has the DNA TGTGCCAGCAGCTTAGGTCGCAGGCAAGAGACCCAGTACTTC. This encodes CASSLGRRQETQYF.

This clone was detected only a few times. This chain uses TRBV4-1 with TRBJ1-2, with D maybe TRBD1 (5 bases). Germline CDR1 is MGHRA and CDR2 is YSYEKL. V was clipped by 4 bases and J by 2 bases, with 14 bases between them. The CDR3 is 15 amino acids. The DNA for the CDR3 is TGCGCCAGCAGCCCCACGAAGACAGCGAACTATGGCTACACCTTC. Amino acids: CASSPTKTANYGYTF.

The chain uses TRBV6-2 or TRBV6-3 and TRBJ2-5, with D possibly matching TRBD2 (7 bases). The CDR3 loop spans 15 amino acids. The V end was cut by 2 bases, the J end by 4 bases, with 14 bases between. Germline CDR1 and CDR2: MNHEY and SVGEGT. The DNA of the CDR3 is TGTGCCAGCAGTTACGGGGGGGGCGGCCCAGAGACCCAGTACTTC. Its translation is CASSYGGGGPETQYF.

The chain carries TRBV4-1 and TRBJ1-2; D not resolved. Germline V gives CDR1 MGHRA, CDR2 YSYEKL. Deletions cut 3 bases from V and 4 bases from J, with 12 bases between. The CDR3 sequence is 14 residues long. CDR3 bases: TGCGCCAGCAGCCAGGAACAGAGCACCTATGGCTACACCTTC. Protein sequence: CASSQEQSTYGYTF.

V usage is TRBV9 and J usage is TRBJ2-5; 12 nucleotides agree with TRBD2. The CDR3 is 15 amino acids. Germline lookup yields CDR1 SGDLS and CDR2 YYNGEE. The V gene end was trimmed by 3 bases and the J gene end by 5 bases; junction bases not matched to a gene: 5. The CDR3 bases are TGTGCCAGCAGCGACCTAGCGGGGGGGAGGGAGACCCAGTACTTC. This translates into CASSDLAGGRETQYF.

The chain combines TRBV28 with TRBJ2-7, with D possibly matching TRBD2 (5 bases). Per germline, CDR1 MDHEN and CDR2 SYDVKM. The CDR3 is 10 residues long. Trimming pared 10 bases from V and 3 bases from J, leaving 7 bases between. CDR3 region: CAKRDYEQYV. Here the CDR3 DNA reads TGTGCCAAACGGGACTACGAGCAGTACGTC.

This chain connects TRBV19 to TRBJ2-1; TRBD2 might be the D (5 bases). There are 13 residues in the CDR3. From germline, CDR1 is LNHDA and CDR2 SQIVND (reference sequence). Trimming pared 4 bases from V and 7 bases from J, leaving 11 bases between. CDR3 nucleotide sequence: TGTGCCAGTAGTACCTTGAGCGGAAATGAGCAGTTCTTC. Its translation is CASSTLSGNEQFF.

This sequence joins TRBV7-9 and TRBJ1-5, with a tentative D call TRBD1 (5 bases). The germline V gene encodes CDR1 SEHNR and CDR2 FQNEAQ (reference sequence). The CDR3 length is 15 residues. Between the trimmed V and J ends, which lost 5 bases and 2 bases, there was a span of 13 bases. The CDR3 sequence is CASSPAGSGNQPQHF. The CDR3 coding sequence is TGTGCCAGCAGCCCCGCAGGGTCTGGCAATCAGCCCCAGCATTTT.

This clone was counted only a few times. The chain joins TRBV9 to TRBJ1-6; 10 positions agree with TRBD1. Germline CDR1 is SGDLS and CDR2 is YYNGEE. J lost 8 bases, V lost 4 bases, and 9 bases had no gene match. This CDR3 has 16 residues. CDR3 nucleotides: TGTGCCAGCAGCCCAGAAGCGGGACAGGGGTATTCACCCCTCCACTTT. Translation gives CASSPEAGQGYSPLHF.

This chain links TRBV6-2 or TRBV6-3 with TRBJ1-2; D is undetermined. The CDR3 contains 15 residues. Trimming took 2 bases from V and 4 from J, leaving 14 bases between them. CDR1 MNHEY and CDR2 SVGEGT come from the germline V gene. CDR3 nucleotides: TGTGCCAGCAGTTACCCTGATAGGAGGGTCTATGGCTACACCTTC. It is translated as CASSYPDRRVYGYTF.

Turning to this clone: The sample carries other DNA sequences with the same CDR3. The V call is TRBV28, the J call TRBJ1-5; 8 positions match TRBD1. J gave up 2 bases and V 5 bases, and 5 bases lay outside the gene matches. Germline assignment: CDR1 MDHEN and CDR2 SYDVKM. CDR3 size: 15 residues. This CDR3 reads CASSPRGLGNQPQHF. The CDR3 coding sequence is TGTGCCAGCAGTCCCAGGGGGCTGGGCAATCAGCCCCAGCATTTT.